This TCR beta chain was recovered during a study of blood T cells in healthy people across ages (dated by TCRdb to the mid-2010s). With regard to the full study: In model experiments, template switching captured about one uniquely barcoded TCR beta cDNA molecule for every two T cells. Using the same blood draw, the study looked at two additional independent replicas of 1 million unique cDNA reads for two donors, one aged 18 to 30 and the other aged 80 or older. To track age-related changes in TCR beta repertoire diversity, the study relied on deep sequencing normalized with unique cDNA molecular identifiers. To avoid experimental bias, donors of different ages were randomly spread across the sequencing lanes. Four age groups were formed from the donors: young (average approximately 15 years), middle-aged (around 37), aged (roughly 59) and long-lived (about 80). The full study reports these points: As age increased, observed TCR beta diversity per million T cells dropped in a roughly linear way, and a significant reduction was already evident by age around 41. Since profiling was done on bulk unsorted PBMCs, naive and antigen-experienced compartments could not be conclusively compared. Because the CMV infection status of the donors was unknown, age-related changes in expanded clonotypes may potentially have been confounded. The long-lived group showed more naive CD4+ T cells, fewer expanded clones and increased TCR diversity than the aged group, suggesting age selection. Estimates of total diversity based on one million sequenced T cells were considered lower bounds and underestimates. A strong correlation was found between observed TCR beta diversity and the percentage of naive T cells measured by flow cytometry.

Reading the germline V gene (reference sequence) gives CDR1 MNHEY and CDR2 SMNVEV. The CDR3 runs 18 residues from the cysteine to the phenylalanine. CDR3 DNA only is kept here, 54 bases in frame from base 1. V is pared back by 2 bases and J by 0 bases, with 14 bases lying between the germline termini. Notes on this clonotype: Its antigen specificity is not known. Within one base of it there is no much larger clone, and no base qualities were kept.

Systemically healthy Caucasian individuals from Russia, some 36 in total and aged about 6 to 90 years, were included as donors. Each donor gave around 9.9 milliliters of peripheral blood, collected into EDTA-treated Vacutainer tubes. PBMCs were isolated by Ficoll-Paque density-gradient centrifugation, with at least 7 million obtained per sample. Trizol reagent was used to extract total RNA from PBMCs, with at least 6 micrograms per sample. The percentages of naive CD45RAhigh/CD27high T cells were determined by flow cytometry on a PBMC aliquot from every donor. The library came from 5' RACE. TCRdb lists the instrument as Illumina HiSeq 2500. A second roughly 6 to 11 cycle PCR used a sample-barcoded 5' primer and a J-beta primer mix. A template-switch 5' adaptor carrying 12 random nucleotides introduced a unique molecular identifier onto each TCR beta cDNA molecule. Each sample yielded at least 3 million CDR3-containing paired-end reads. First-strand cDNA synthesis was performed from all RNA using the Mint cDNA synthesis kit, with priming by a TRBC-specific oligonucleotide. All cDNA was treated with uracil-DNA glycosylase and then went through a first 18-cycle PCR with the universal primers M1SS and BC2_uni_R. Turning to the authors' computational methods: Normalization of each sample was performed by random selection of 1 million high-quality reads, each carrying a distinct molecular identifier. Instead of being binned into consensus sequences, reads with shared molecular identifiers were discarded. CDR3 identification, clonotype clustering and error correction used MiTCR with a Q25 quality threshold and the strictest error-elimination algorithm. A nonparametric unseen species model with Euler transformation was used to estimate lower-bound total TCR beta diversity. TCRdb redid the processing of the public reads, applying fastp at Q25 and MiXCR, and retained in-frame beta chains. Entries are consolidated by CDR3 protein sequence, retaining the most common genes and DNA. TCRdb, not the authors, supplied the V and J calls. The sample records 800,000 to 950,000 distinct CDR3 sequences, about 44% of which are singletons. The ten largest make up around 15% of the sample.

The receptor's source is a man younger than 40 in good health. Sequencing used blood. The sequence is built from TRBV27 and TRBJ1-6; possibly the D gene is TRBD1, per 6 matching bases. The sequenced DNA is TGTGCCAGCAGTTTAGCGCCACAGGGCGGCTCCTATAATTCACCCCTCCACTTT. This codes for CASSLAPQGGSYNSPLHF.